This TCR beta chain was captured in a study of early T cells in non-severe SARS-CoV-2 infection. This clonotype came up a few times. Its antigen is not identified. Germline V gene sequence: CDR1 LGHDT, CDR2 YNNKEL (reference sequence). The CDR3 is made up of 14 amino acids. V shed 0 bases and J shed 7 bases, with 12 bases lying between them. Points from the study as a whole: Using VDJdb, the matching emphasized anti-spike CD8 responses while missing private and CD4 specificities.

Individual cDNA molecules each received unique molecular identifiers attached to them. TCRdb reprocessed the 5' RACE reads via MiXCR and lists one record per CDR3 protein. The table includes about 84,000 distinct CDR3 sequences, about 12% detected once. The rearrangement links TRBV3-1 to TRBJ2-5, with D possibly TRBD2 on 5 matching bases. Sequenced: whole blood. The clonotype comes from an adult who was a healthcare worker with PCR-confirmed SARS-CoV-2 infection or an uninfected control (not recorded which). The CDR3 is CASSQDGVAGTQYF. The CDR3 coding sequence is TGTGCCAGCAGCCAAGATGGGGTGGCGGGGACCCAGTACTTC.